This T cell receptor (beta chain) was profiled in a study of Ad26.COV2.S vaccination and SARS-CoV-2 variants. As for treatment: some 19 received Ad26.COV2.S at low or high dose, single or two shots; roughly five received placebo; per-sample allocation not given. The investigators took samples on day 63 after the first vaccine or placebo injection. Sequenced by immunoSEQ multiplex PCR; TCRdb stores in-frame clones only, minus some. This sample has 250,000 or so clones, with 70% to 90% found just once. The germline V gene has CDR1 KGHDR and CDR2 SFDVKD. The CDR3 is 16 residues long. V shed 3 bases and J shed 2 bases, with 15 bases lying between them.

The specimen was peripheral blood, collected in a trial of Ad26.COV2.S vaccine versus placebo. The sequence was collected from a person between 18 and 59 years old who received the Ad26.COV2.S COVID-19 vaccine or a placebo. V gene TRBV24-1 combines with J gene TRBJ2-5; tentative D call: TRBD2 (6 bases). This CDR3 is CATSDRARTIQETQYF. DNA for the CDR3: TGTGCCACCAGTGATCGGGCCCGGACTATTCAAGAGACCCAGTACTTC.